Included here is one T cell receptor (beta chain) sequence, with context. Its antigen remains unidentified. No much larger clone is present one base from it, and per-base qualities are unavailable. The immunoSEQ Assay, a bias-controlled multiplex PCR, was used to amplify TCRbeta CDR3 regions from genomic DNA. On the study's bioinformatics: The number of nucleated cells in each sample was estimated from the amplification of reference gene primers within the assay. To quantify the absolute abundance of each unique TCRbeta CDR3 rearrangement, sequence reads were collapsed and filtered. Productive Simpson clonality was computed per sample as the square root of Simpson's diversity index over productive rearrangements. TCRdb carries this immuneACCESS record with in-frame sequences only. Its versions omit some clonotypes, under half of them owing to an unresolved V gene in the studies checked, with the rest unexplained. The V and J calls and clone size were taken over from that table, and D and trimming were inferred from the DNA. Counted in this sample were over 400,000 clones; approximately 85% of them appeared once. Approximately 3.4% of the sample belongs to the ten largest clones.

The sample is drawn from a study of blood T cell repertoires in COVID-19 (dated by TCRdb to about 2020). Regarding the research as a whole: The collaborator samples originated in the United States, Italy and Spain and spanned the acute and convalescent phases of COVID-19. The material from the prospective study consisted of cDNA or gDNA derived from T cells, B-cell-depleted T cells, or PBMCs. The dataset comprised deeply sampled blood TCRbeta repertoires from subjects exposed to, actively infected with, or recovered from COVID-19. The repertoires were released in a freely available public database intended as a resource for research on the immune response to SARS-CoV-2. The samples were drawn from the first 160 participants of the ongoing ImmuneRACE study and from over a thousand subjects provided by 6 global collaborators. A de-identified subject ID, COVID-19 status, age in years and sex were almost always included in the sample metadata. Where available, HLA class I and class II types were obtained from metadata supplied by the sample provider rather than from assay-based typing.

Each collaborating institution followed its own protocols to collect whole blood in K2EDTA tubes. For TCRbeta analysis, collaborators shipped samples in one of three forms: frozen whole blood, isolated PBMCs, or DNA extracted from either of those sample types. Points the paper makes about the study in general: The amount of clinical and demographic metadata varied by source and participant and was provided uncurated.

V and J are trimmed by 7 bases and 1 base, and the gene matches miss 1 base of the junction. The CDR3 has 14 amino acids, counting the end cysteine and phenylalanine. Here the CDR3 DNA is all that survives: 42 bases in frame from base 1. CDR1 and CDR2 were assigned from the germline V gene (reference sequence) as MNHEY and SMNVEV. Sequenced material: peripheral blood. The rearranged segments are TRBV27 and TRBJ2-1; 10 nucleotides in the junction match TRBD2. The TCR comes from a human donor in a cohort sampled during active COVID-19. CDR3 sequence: CASTGLASYNEQFF. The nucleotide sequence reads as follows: TGTGCCAGCACGGGACTAGCGTCCTACAATGAGCAGTTCTTC.